This T cell receptor beta chain is from a study of T cell responses to AZD1222 COVID-19 vaccine. Measured with immunoSEQ multiplex PCR; TCRdb has only the in-frame clones, and not every one. The data show 150,000 to 200,000 clones, roughly 86% seen once. In the case of this clone: Its antigen is not known.

The CDR3 extends over 14 amino acids. Germline V lookup: CDR1 SNHLY, CDR2 FYNNEI. The V segment lost 4 bases and the J segment 6 bases; nucleotides outside the gene matches: 5. Study findings and constraints: Clonal diversity may have been underestimated, and the donors were mostly white British, with more females than males. Regions 160-218 and 743-854 dominated among vaccine-associated CD4 TCRs spanning spike. Spike-specific TCR breadth rose after two AZD1222 doses, and depth rose as well.

This receptor was taken from an adult in good health. The chain is built from TRBV2 and TRBJ1-5; 8 bases align to TRBD1. This specimen consisted of peripheral blood, obtained on day 0 of AZD1222 vaccination. CDR3: CASSAPGGSQPQHF. For the CDR3, the DNA is TGTGCCAGCAGTGCGCCAGGGGGCAGTCAGCCCCAGCATTTT.